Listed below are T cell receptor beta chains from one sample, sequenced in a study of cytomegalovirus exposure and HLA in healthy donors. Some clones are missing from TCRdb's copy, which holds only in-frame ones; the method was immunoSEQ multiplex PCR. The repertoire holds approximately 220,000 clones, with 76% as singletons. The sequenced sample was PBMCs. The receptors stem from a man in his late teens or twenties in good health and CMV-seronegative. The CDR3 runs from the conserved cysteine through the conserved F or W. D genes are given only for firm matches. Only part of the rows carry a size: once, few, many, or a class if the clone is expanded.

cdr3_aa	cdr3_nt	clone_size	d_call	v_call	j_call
CASSQTVSRSYEQYF	TGTGCCAGCAGCCAGACAGTTTCTAGGTCCTACGAGCAGTACTTC	.	.	TRBV4-2	TRBJ2-7
CASRATSGTYNEQFF	TGTGCCAGCAGAGCGACTAGCGGGACTTACAATGAGCAGTTCTTC	.	TRBD2	TRBV2	TRBJ2-1
CAWSVIAGGYNEQFF	TGTGCCTGGAGTGTAATAGCGGGAGGGTACAATGAGCAGTTCTTC	.	TRBD2	TRBV30	TRBJ2-1
CASSIWGGPEQPQHF	TGTGCCAGTAGTATCTGGGGAGGGCCGGAGCAGCCCCAGCATTTT	.	.	TRBV19	TRBJ1-5
CASIIEGEYSTGELFF	TGTGCCAGCATCATAGAGGGGGAGTACTCTACCGGGGAGCTGTTTTTT	.	.	TRBV7-9	TRBJ2-2
CASSWGTGPSYEQYF	TGCGCCAGCAGCTGGGGGACAGGACCCTCCTACGAGCAGTACTTC	.	TRBD1	TRBV5-1	TRBJ2-7
CASRITGNTEAFF	TGTGCCAGCAGAATTACAGGAAACACTGAAGCTTTCTTT	.	.	TRBV6-1	TRBJ1-1
CASSPGASGRPDTQYF	TGCGCCAGCAGCCCCGGGGCTAGCGGGAGGCCAGATACGCAGTATTTT	.	TRBD2	TRBV5-1	TRBJ2-3
CSARSEATQYF	TGCAGTGCTAGAAGCGAGGCTACTCAGTACTTC	.	.	TRBV20-1	TRBJ2-4
CASSLVLDIQETQYF	TGCGCCAGCAGCTTGGTATTAGACATCCAAGAGACCCAGTACTTC	.	.	TRBV5-1	TRBJ2-5
CASSPGDRSYGYTF	TGCGCCAGCAGCCCCGGGGACAGGTCCTATGGCTACACCTTC	.	TRBD1	TRBV5-1	TRBJ1-2
CASRTTGTTYEQYF	TGTGCCAGCAGGACGACAGGAACGACCTACGAGCAGTACTTC	.	.	TRBV6-5	TRBJ2-7
CASSVGGTGANVLTF	TGCGCCAGCAGTGTAGGGGGTACCGGGGCCAACGTCCTGACTTTC	.	.	TRBV10-1	TRBJ2-6
CASSLGGTGREKLFF	TGTGCCAGCAGCTTGGGAGGGACAGGGCGTGAAAAACTGTTTTTT	.	TRBD1	TRBV5-4	TRBJ1-4
CASSRTGGTEAFF	TGTGCCAGCAGCAGGACAGGGGGCACTGAAGCTTTCTTT	.	TRBD1	TRBV6-1	TRBJ1-1
CASSPQDSYNEQFF	TGTGCCAGCTCACCTCAGGACTCCTACAATGAGCAGTTCTTC	.	.	TRBV18	TRBJ2-1
CASSLRRGGRAFF	TGTGCCAGCAGCTTGAGAAGGGGTGGAAGAGCTTTCTTT	.	.	TRBV5-6	TRBJ1-1
CASSVTGGLYNEQFF	TGTGCCAGCAGTGTAACGGGAGGCCTCTACAATGAGCAGTTCTTC	few	TRBD2	TRBV6-4	TRBJ2-1
CASSQAAGGEQYF	TGTGCCAGCAGCCAAGCAGCGGGAGGCGAGCAGTACTTC	.	TRBD2	TRBV14	TRBJ2-7
CASSWTTYNEQFF	TGCGCCAGCAGTTGGACAACCTACAATGAGCAGTTCTTC	.	.	TRBV5-1	TRBJ2-1
CASSSVRVWETQYF	TGTGCCAGCAGCTCCGTGCGCGTTTGGGAGACCCAGTACTTC	few	.	TRBV11-2	TRBJ2-5
CASSLDGTENTEAFF	TGTGCCAGCAGCCTTGACGGGACAGAGAACACTGAAGCTTTCTTT	.	TRBD1	TRBV7-3	TRBJ1-1
CAWSVPSDAMDEQFF	TGTGCCTGGAGTGTACCTTCCGATGCGATGGATGAGCAGTTCTTC	few	.	TRBV30	TRBJ2-1
CASSITRSEGEAFF	TGTGCCAGTAGTATTACCAGGTCAGAGGGTGAAGCTTTCTTT	once	.	TRBV19	TRBJ1-1
CASSEDTGTTVLYGYTF	TGTGCCAGCAGTGAAGATACAGGGACAACCGTATTATATGGCTACACCTTC	few	.	TRBV6-1	TRBJ1-2
CAWDPSAMAAQYF	TGTGCCTGGGACCCATCCGCCATGGCGGCCCAGTACTTC	.	.	TRBV30	TRBJ2-5
CASSQGQLNTEAFF	TGTGCCAGCAGTCAAGGACAGCTGAACACTGAAGCTTTCTTT	.	.	TRBV28	TRBJ1-1
CARARDRGHEQYF	TGTGCCAGGGCCAGGGACAGGGGGCACGAGCAGTACTTC	.	TRBD1	TRBV2	TRBJ2-7
CASSVGQGHGDEQFF	TGTGCCAGCAGCGTAGGACAGGGCCATGGGGATGAGCAGTTCTTC	.	TRBD1	TRBV9	TRBJ2-1
CASSQARAGGRETQYF	TGTGCCAGCAGCCAAGCTCGAGCGGGAGGGCGGGAGACCCAGTACTTC	once	TRBD2	TRBV14	TRBJ2-5
CASSSGGLHEQFF	TGTGCCAGCAGCTCAGGGGGGTTACATGAGCAGTTCTTC	.	.	TRBV7-9	TRBJ2-1
CASSSRGFTEAFF	TGTGCCAGCAGTTCAAGGGGTTTTACTGAAGCTTTCTTT	.	.	TRBV28	TRBJ1-1
CASSLPTGETYQETQYF	TGCGCCAGCAGCTTGCCAACAGGGGAGACGTACCAAGAGACCCAGTACTTC	.	TRBD1	TRBV5-1	TRBJ2-5
CASSYSQGGPDTQYF	TGTGCCAGCAGTTACTCCCAGGGGGGACCAGATACGCAGTATTTT	few	.	TRBV6-5	TRBJ2-3
CASSLYYEQFF	TGTGCCAGCAGCTTGTACTATGAGCAGTTCTTC	once	.	TRBV5-6	TRBJ2-1
CASSLGLTGSQETQYF	TGTGCCAGCAGCTTGGGGCTGACAGGAAGCCAAGAGACCCAGTACTTC	.	.	TRBV5-8	TRBJ2-5
CASSQLVGGGEQYF	TGCGCCAGCAGCCAATTGGTGGGAGGAGGCGAGCAGTACTTC	.	.	TRBV4-1	TRBJ2-7
CSSSRPSGTLNTEAFF	TGTTCCAGCAGCCGCCCATCCGGGACATTGAACACTGAAGCTTTCTTT	.	.	TRBV7-9	TRBJ1-1
CASSLAGGGLTEAFF	TGTGCCAGCAGTTTGGCAGGGGGCGGATTGACTGAAGCTTTCTTT	once	TRBD1	TRBV28	TRBJ1-1
CSVSGLAGGLGNEQFF	TGCAGCGTCAGTGGTCTAGCGGGAGGGCTAGGGAATGAGCAGTTCTTC	.	TRBD2	TRBV29-1	TRBJ2-1
CASSSSPWTGETQYF	TGTGCCAGCAGCTCCAGCCCCTGGACAGGAGAGACCCAGTACTTC	few	TRBD1	TRBV5-5	TRBJ2-5
CASSESRGAYEQYF	TGCGCCAGCAGTGAGTCGCGGGGCGCCTACGAGCAGTACTTC	.	.	TRBV10-1	TRBJ2-7
CAISPGLTHEQYF	TGTGCCATCAGCCCAGGACTCACTCACGAGCAGTACTTC	.	.	TRBV10-3	TRBJ2-7
CASIPRQGTYTEAFF	TGTGCCAGCATCCCTAGGCAGGGGACGTACACTGAAGCTTTCTTT	.	.	TRBV27	TRBJ1-1
CASSGQDRWGWSLF	TGTGCCAGTAGTGGCCAAGATAGATGGGGCTGGTCTCTCTTC	.	.	TRBV19	TRBJ2-1
CASQPSGSSYNEQFF	TGTGCCAGCCAACCTAGCGGGAGCTCCTACAATGAGCAGTTCTTC	.	TRBD2	TRBV19	TRBJ2-1
CASSRGELETQYF	TGCGCCAGCAGCCGAGGAGAGTTGGAGACCCAGTACTTC	.	.	TRBV5-1	TRBJ2-5
CASSYYGVRGEGQYF	TGTGCCAGCAGTTACTACGGTGTCAGGGGAGAAGGGCAGTACTTC	once	.	TRBV6-5	TRBJ2-7
CAISGDRSYYGYTF	TGTGCCATCAGTGGAGACAGGTCCTACTATGGCTACACCTTC	once	.	TRBV10-3	TRBJ1-2
CSVVAGLAGVEQFF	TGCAGCGTTGTAGCCGGACTAGCGGGAGTTGAGCAGTTCTTC	.	TRBD2	TRBV29-1	TRBJ2-1
CASSSPLAGSTSEAFF	TGTGCCAGCAGTTCACCATTGGCAGGGTCGACGTCAGAAGCTTTCTTT	.	.	TRBV28	TRBJ1-1
CASSQRDRDYEQYF	TGCGCCAGCAGCCAACGGGACAGAGACTACGAGCAGTACTTC	.	TRBD1	TRBV5-1	TRBJ2-7
CASRGKINEQYF	TGTGCCAGCAGGGGCAAGATCAACGAGCAGTACTTC	.	.	TRBV6-1	TRBJ2-7
CASSYQLAVPYNEQFF	TGTGCCAGCAGTTACCAACTAGCGGTCCCCTACAATGAGCAGTTCTTC	.	TRBD2	TRBV6-5	TRBJ2-1
CASSYDPGTPPNYGYTF	TGTGCCAGCAGCTACGACCCAGGTACCCCACCTAACTATGGCTACACCTTC	.	.	TRBV5-4	TRBJ1-2
CASSASILAGGGETQYF	TGCGCCAGCAGCGCCTCCATCTTGGCGGGAGGAGGGGAGACCCAGTACTTC	.	TRBD2	TRBV5-1	TRBJ2-5
CASSSRSGSQETQYF	TGCGCCAGCAGTTCGCGGTCGGGTAGCCAAGAGACCCAGTACTTC	.	.	TRBV5-1	TRBJ2-5